The rows below give T cell receptor beta chains drawn from one sample of a study of cytomegalovirus exposure and HLA in healthy donors. Profiled with immunoSEQ multiplex PCR; TCRdb holds only in-frame clones, not every one. Of 110,000 or so clones in the sample, about nine tenths were seen once. The sample consisted of PBMCs. These receptors were obtained from a man aged 18 to 35 in good health and CMV-seropositive. Each CDR3 is given with its conserved first and last residue. D genes are given only for firm matches. The size field is filled for only some rows; it gives once, few, many or a size class.

v_call: TRBV5-6
d_call: TRBD1
clone_size: NA
j_call: TRBJ1-1
cdr3_aa: CASSLTDRAEAFF
cdr3_nt: TGTGCCAGCAGCTTGACAGACAGGGCTGAAGCTTTCTTT

v_call: TRBV2
d_call: NA
clone_size: NA
j_call: TRBJ1-5
cdr3_aa: CASSEFRGNQPQHF
cdr3_nt: TGTGCCAGCAGTGAATTCAGGGGCAATCAGCCCCAGCATTTT

v_call: TRBV5-1
d_call: NA
clone_size: NA
j_call: TRBJ2-1
cdr3_aa: CASSTGASSYNEQFF
cdr3_nt: TGCGCCAGCAGTACGGGAGCCAGCTCCTACAATGAGCAGTTCTTC

v_call: TRBV6-4
d_call: TRBD1
clone_size: NA
j_call: TRBJ2-5
cdr3_aa: CASSVVRGETQYF
cdr3_nt: TGTGCCAGCAGTGTCGTCAGGGGGGAGACCCAGTACTTC

v_call: TRBV7-9
d_call: TRBD1
clone_size: NA
j_call: TRBJ2-2
cdr3_aa: CASSYLQGARDTGELFF
cdr3_nt: TGTGCCAGCAGTTATTTACAGGGGGCTCGGGACACCGGGGAGCTGTTTTTT

v_call: TRBV6-1
d_call: NA
clone_size: NA
j_call: TRBJ2-6
cdr3_aa: CASSEFRSGANVLTF
cdr3_nt: TGTGCCAGCAGTGAATTCAGGTCTGGGGCCAACGTCCTGACTTTC

v_call: TRBV5-4
d_call: TRBD1
clone_size: NA
j_call: TRBJ2-1
cdr3_aa: CASRMDRGLYNEQFF
cdr3_nt: TGTGCCAGCAGGATGGACAGGGGGCTGTATAATGAGCAGTTCTTC

v_call: TRBV10-3
d_call: NA
clone_size: few
j_call: TRBJ1-2
cdr3_aa: CAIRRTDGYTF
cdr3_nt: TGTGCCATCAGAAGGACAGATGGCTACACCTTC

v_call: TRBV5-1
d_call: TRBD1
clone_size: NA
j_call: TRBJ2-1
cdr3_aa: CASSGTGYNEQFF
cdr3_nt: TGCGCCAGCAGCGGGACAGGATACAATGAGCAGTTCTTC

v_call: TRBV10-1
d_call: NA
clone_size: NA
j_call: TRBJ2-5
cdr3_aa: CASSPEYSETQYF
cdr3_nt: TGCGCCAGCAGCCCGGAGTACTCAGAGACCCAGTACTTC

v_call: TRBV7-2
d_call: TRBD1
clone_size: once
j_call: TRBJ1-2
cdr3_aa: CASSPTGTGYGYTF
cdr3_nt: TGTGCCAGCAGCCCGACCGGGACAGGGTATGGCTACACCTTC

v_call: TRBV27
d_call: NA
clone_size: NA
j_call: TRBJ1-2
cdr3_aa: CASSLYTQGGYGYTF
cdr3_nt: TGTGCCAGCAGTTTATACACACAGGGCGGCTATGGCTACACCTTC

v_call: TRBV18
d_call: TRBD1
clone_size: NA
j_call: TRBJ1-2
cdr3_aa: CASSPEVGGTYGYTF
cdr3_nt: TGTGCCAGCTCACCGGAAGTAGGGGGCACGTATGGCTACACCTTC

v_call: TRBV4-2
d_call: NA
clone_size: NA
j_call: TRBJ1-5
cdr3_aa: CASSQLRGGRDNQPQHF
cdr3_nt: TGTGCCAGCAGCCAACTTCGGGGGGGCCGCGACAATCAGCCCCAGCATTTT

v_call: TRBV18
d_call: NA
clone_size: once
j_call: TRBJ1-2
cdr3_aa: CASSPETEYYGYTF
cdr3_nt: TGTGCCAGCTCACCTGAGACAGAATACTATGGCTACACCTTC

v_call: TRBV28
d_call: NA
clone_size: NA
j_call: TRBJ2-1
cdr3_aa: CASRTVLQVNEQFF
cdr3_nt: TGTGCCAGTCGGACAGTCCTTCAAGTAAATGAGCAGTTCTTC

v_call: TRBV28
d_call: NA
clone_size: NA
j_call: TRBJ1-6
cdr3_aa: CASSLGLEYYNSPLHF
cdr3_nt: TGTGCCAGCAGTTTAGGTTTGGAGTACTATAATTCACCCCTCCACTTT

v_call: TRBV11-3
d_call: NA
clone_size: NA
j_call: TRBJ1-1
cdr3_aa: CASSLDGGMNTEAFF
cdr3_nt: TGTGCCAGCAGCTTAGATGGGGGCATGAACACTGAAGCTTTCTTT